Below are 20 T cell receptor beta chains sequenced from a single sample in a study of T cell responses to AZD1222 COVID-19 vaccine. TCRdb's copy holds only in-frame clones and misses some; the assay was immunoSEQ multiplex PCR. The sample records 100,000 to 150,000 clones, approximately 94% being singletons. Sequencing was performed on peripheral blood, taken 28 days after the second AZD1222 dose. The receptors here all came from an adult who received the AZD1222 COVID-19 vaccine.

The chain recombines TRBV18 with TRBJ1-1, with D maybe TRBD1 (6 bases). Germline V gene data show CDR1 as KGHSH and CDR2 as LQKENI. The length of the CDR3 is 16 residues. V was trimmed by 5 bases and J by 4 bases, leaving 20 bases between them. CDR3 region: CASSWGARGLGTEAFF. The CDR3 coding sequence is TGTGCCAGCTCATGGGGGGCCCGGGGATTAGGCACTGAAGCTTTCTTT.

The chain links TRBV18 to TRBJ2-1; tentative D call: TRBD2 (5 bases). The ends were cut back, 0 bases at V and 15 bases at J, with 12 bases in the middle. Germline V lookup: CDR1 KGHSH, CDR2 LQKENI. The CDR3 contains 12 residues. DNA for the CDR3: TGTGCCAGCTCACCACCTAGCGTTGTAAGGTTCTTC. Translation: CASSPPSVVRFF.

The chain uses TRBV2 and TRBJ1-2; 9 bases agree with TRBD1. Germline CDR1 SNHLY, CDR2 FYNNEI. The CDR3 contains 15 residues. With 4 bases clipped from V and 4 bases from J, the junction kept 7 bases outside the gene matches. CDR3 in amino acids: CASSADRGTFYGYTF. The DNA for the CDR3 is TGTGCCAGCAGTGCCGACAGGGGGACCTTCTATGGCTACACCTTC.

The V call is TRBV7-2, the J call TRBJ2-1; 9 positions match TRBD1. Germline V gives CDR1 SGHTA, CDR2 FQGNSA. V lost 4 bases, J lost 9 bases, and 13 bases stayed unmatched. The CDR3 covers 16 residues. The CDR3 here is CASSSLGGTGIGEQFF. The DNA for the CDR3 is TGTGCCAGCAGCTCCCTGGGAGGGACAGGGATAGGTGAGCAGTTCTTC.

The V call is TRBV19, the J call TRBJ2-1; D perhaps matches TRBD2 (6 bases). This CDR3 is 15 amino acids long. V was pared by 6 bases and J by 7 bases, with 19 bases between. Germline assignment: CDR1 LNHDA and CDR2 SQIVND (reference sequence). In DNA form, the CDR3 reads TGTGCCAGTAGGGGTCTAGCGCCTTTGTGGAATGAGCAGTTCTTC. As protein: CASRGLAPLWNEQFF.

V and J are TRBV2 and TRBJ1-6; D unclear. V gave up 3 bases and J gave up 0 bases, with 9 bases separating them. CDR3 length: 16 amino acids. Looked up from germline, CDR1 is SNHLY and CDR2 is FYNNEI. CDR3 in DNA: TGTGCCAGCAGTGAGGAAGGGAGCTCCTATAATTCACCCCTCCACTTT. It codes for CASSEEGSSYNSPLHF.

The chain employs TRBV7-8 and TRBJ1-5, with D possibly TRBD1 on 5 matching bases. Deletions cut 5 bases from V and 0 bases from J, with 14 bases between. CDR3 size: 16 residues. Germline CDR1 and CDR2: SGHVS and FQNEAQ. CDR3 nucleotide sequence: TGTGCCAGCAGCCCGGAGACAGTTTATAGCAATCAGCCCCAGCATTTT. Translation gives CASSPETVYSNQPQHF.

This chain links TRBV6-5 with TRBJ2-1; D unresolved. CDR3 length: 13 residues. CDR1 MNHEY and CDR2 SVGAGI come from the germline V gene. The ends were cut back, 1 base at V and 5 bases at J, with 6 bases in the middle. CDR3 sequence (DNA): TGTGCCAGCAGTTACTTAGAAAACAATGAGCAGTTCTTC. Its protein is CASSYLENNEQFF.

V is TRBV18 and J is TRBJ2-7, with D hard to call. Trimming took 3 bases from V and 6 from J, leaving 3 bases between them. The CDR3 runs 10 residues. Germline-derived CDR1 and CDR2 are KGHSH and LQKENI. The CDR3 DNA follows: TGTGCCAGCTCACCTCCCGAGCAGTACTTC. This gives the protein CASSPPEQYF.

The chain combines TRBV29-1 with TRBJ1-4; 7 bases match TRBD1. Germline V gene data show CDR1 as SQVTM and CDR2 as ANQGSEA. The V gene end was trimmed by 6 bases and the J gene end by 7 bases; junction bases not matched to a gene: 5. This CDR3 contains 12 residues. As DNA, the CDR3 is TGCAGCGTCGCAGGGGGTGCTGAAAAACTGTTTTTT. The encoded protein is CSVAGGAEKLFF.

The gene calls are TRBV18 and TRBJ2-1, with 12 bases fitting TRBD2. In germline, CDR1 is KGHSH, CDR2 LQKENI. CDR3 length equals 17 residues. Trimming took 1 base from V and 4 from J; bases not matched to a gene: 5. The CDR3 DNA reads as TGTGCCAGCTCACCACGACTAGCGGGAGCTGGGTACAATGAGCAGTTCTTC. Protein: CASSPRLAGAGYNEQFF.

The J gene is TRBJ2-3, the V gene TRBV7-2, with D perhaps matching TRBD1 (5 bases). This CDR3 contains 15 residues. V was clipped by 5 bases and J by 1 base, with 13 bases between them. Per the germline V gene, CDR1 is SGHTA and CDR2 is FQGNSA. CDR3 region: CASSPDKGRTDTQYF. The CDR3 nucleotides read TGTGCCAGCAGCCCGGACAAGGGGCGCACAGATACGCAGTATTTT.

The chain links TRBV7-2 to TRBJ1-5; a weak D match, TRBD1 (5 bases). Trimming removed 2 bases from V and 0 bases from J, with 8 bases in between. The CDR3 consists of 15 residues. The germline gives CDR1 SGHTA, CDR2 FQGNSA. The CDR3 nucleotides are TGTGCCAGCAGCTTACAGGGACTTAGCAATCAGCCCCAGCATTTT. Encoded protein: CASSLQGLSNQPQHF.

The chain uses TRBV7-6 and TRBJ1-5; a possible D gene is TRBD1 (6 bases). The V end lost 5 bases, the J end lost 7 bases, and 18 bases lay between the germline ends. Germline CDR1 and CDR2: SGHVS and FNYEAQ. CDR3 length: 15 residues. The DNA for the CDR3 is TGTGCCAGCAGCCCCAGAGGGGGATTAGGGCAGCCCCAGCATTTT. It encodes CASSPRGGLGQPQHF.

The chain links TRBV6-5 to TRBJ1-2, with TRBD1 identical over 7 bases. The CDR3 runs 13 residues. Unmatched junction bases numbered 9, after V lost 6 bases and J lost 8 bases. The germline CDR1 and CDR2 sequences are MNHEY and SVGAGI. CDR3 residues: CASRSPGGGGYTF. CDR3 bases: TGTGCCAGCAGATCACCAGGGGGTGGGGGCTACACCTTC.

The V gene is TRBV21-1, the J gene TRBJ1-2. TRBV21-1 is marked as a pseudogene. The CDR3 has 11 residues. Written as DNA, the CDR3 is TGTGCCAGCAGAGGCGAATATGGCTACACCTTC. Residues: CASRGEYGYTF.

This chain uses TRBV6-5 with TRBJ2-2; tentatively, D is TRBD2 (5 bases). Germline V gene data show CDR1 as MNHEY and CDR2 as SVGAGI. The CDR3 is 12 residues long. Trimming removed 6 bases at V and 6 bases at J, with 8 bases between. The chain's CDR3 is CASSQRSGELFF. DNA for the CDR3: TGTGCCAGCAGCCAGCGGTCCGGGGAGCTGTTTTTT.

The rearrangement joins TRBV7-9 to TRBJ1-5; maybe TRBD1 (5 bases). Germline V gene data show CDR1 as SEHNR and CDR2 as FQNEAQ (reference sequence). This CDR3 region has 13 residues. V was cut by 8 bases and J by 3 bases, with 11 bases left in between. The CDR3 reads CASAQGYNQPQHF. Here the CDR3 DNA reads TGTGCCAGCGCGCAGGGCTACAATCAGCCCCAGCATTTT.

This clone is a singleton in its sample. The chain carries TRBV7-9 and TRBJ2-2; D possibly corresponds to TRBD2 (5 bases). Germline V CDR1 and CDR2: SEHNR, FQNEAQ (reference sequence). CDR3 size: 14 residues. The ends were cut back, 0 bases at V and 4 bases at J, with 6 bases in the middle. In DNA form, the CDR3 reads TGTGCCAGCAGCTTAGCGAGGGTCACCGGGGAGCTGTTTTTT. It yields the protein CASSLARVTGELFF.

J is TRBJ1-1 and V is TRBV7-9; maybe TRBD1 (5 bases). Per the germline V gene, CDR1 is SEHNR and CDR2 is FQNEAQ (reference sequence). CDR3 length: 13 amino acids. V was shortened by 8 bases and J by 1 base, with 11 bases between the two germline ends. CDR3 region: CASARGGNTEAFF. As DNA, the CDR3 is TGTGCCAGCGCCCGTGGGGGGAACACTGAAGCTTTCTTT.